These T cell receptor beta chains were read from a single sample in a study of T-cell reconstitution after alpha-beta-depleted transplantation in children. TCRdb fed the PCR reads into MiXCR, producing one record per CDR3 protein. The sample carries hundreds of thousands of distinct CDR3 sequences, over 15% recorded once. The source material was PBMCs, mostly from graft donor cells, sampled 360 days after TCRalphabeta/CD19-depleted stem cell transplant. The origin of the receptors is a male patient between 2 and 15 years old who had a stem cell transplant for acute lymphoblastic leukemia, so the T cells may come from the graft donor. Each CDR3 is given with its conserved first and last residue. The D gene is left open where the match is weak. The listing skips clone size in some rows; elsewhere it reads once, few, many or a size class.

CDR3nt: TGTGCCAGCAGCCCGACCTTAGGGGACTACGAGCAGTACTTC; CDR3aa: CASSPTLGDYEQYF; d_gene: -; j_gene: TRBJ2-7; v_gene: TRBV7-9; abundance: few
CDR3nt: TGTGCCAGCAGGACGACAGGGTCCGGGGAGCTGTTTTTT; CDR3aa: CASRTTGSGELFF; d_gene: TRBD1; j_gene: TRBJ2-2; v_gene: TRBV6-6; abundance: -
CDR3nt: TGCAGTGCGCTATCCGGGACAGGGAACTACGAGCAGTACTTC; CDR3aa: CSALSGTGNYEQYF; d_gene: TRBD1; j_gene: TRBJ2-7; v_gene: TRBV20-1; abundance: -
CDR3nt: TGCAGTGCTAGAGATATCCGGGGGGAGTACAATGAGCAGTTCTTC; CDR3aa: CSARDIRGEYNEQFF; d_gene: TRBD2; j_gene: TRBJ2-1; v_gene: TRBV20-1; abundance: few
CDR3nt: TGCAGCGTTGGGGGGTGGGATAACTATGGCTACACCTTC; CDR3aa: CSVGGWDNYGYTF; d_gene: -; j_gene: TRBJ1-2; v_gene: TRBV29-1; abundance: -
CDR3nt: TGCGCCAGCAGCGGAGCCGGGACTCCGAGAGATACGCAGTATTTT; CDR3aa: CASSGAGTPRDTQYF; d_gene: -; j_gene: TRBJ2-3; v_gene: TRBV5-1; abundance: many
CDR3nt: TGTGCCAGCAGCTCCGGGCCCGGACAGGGGAATTATAGCAATCAGCCCCAGCATTTT; CDR3aa: CASSSGPGQGNYSNQPQHF; d_gene: TRBD1; j_gene: TRBJ1-5; v_gene: TRBV11-1; abundance: -
CDR3nt: TGTGCCAGCAGCCGAGGACAGAATGAGCAGTTCTTC; CDR3aa: CASSRGQNEQFF; d_gene: -; j_gene: TRBJ2-1; v_gene: TRBV5-5; abundance: few
CDR3nt: TGCGCCAGCAGCTTCCCCGACAGGGGGCCTTCTGAAGCTTTCTTT; CDR3aa: CASSFPDRGPSEAFF; d_gene: TRBD1; j_gene: TRBJ1-1; v_gene: TRBV5-1; abundance: few
CDR3nt: TGCGCCAGCAGTGAAGGTCTAAATTACAATGAGCAGTTCTTC; CDR3aa: CASSEGLNYNEQFF; d_gene: -; j_gene: TRBJ2-1; v_gene: TRBV10-1; abundance: -
CDR3nt: TGCAGCGAGGGCCTGACTAGTTCGGGTGAGCAGTTCTTC; CDR3aa: CSEGLTSSGEQFF; d_gene: -; j_gene: TRBJ2-1; v_gene: TRBV29-1; abundance: few
CDR3nt: TGTGCCAGCCGCACGGGACTGATTAATCAGCCCCAGCATTTT; CDR3aa: CASRTGLINQPQHF; d_gene: -; j_gene: TRBJ1-5; v_gene: TRBV6-2/TRBV6-3; abundance: few
CDR3nt: TGTGCCAGCACCAAAGGGGGCTACGAGCAGTACTTC; CDR3aa: CASTKGGYEQYF; d_gene: -; j_gene: TRBJ2-7; v_gene: TRBV12-3/TRBV12-4; abundance: -
CDR3nt: TGTGCCAGCAGCCAACAGACAGGGGGCGCAGGCTCACCCCTCCACTTT; CDR3aa: CASSQQTGGAGSPLHF; d_gene: TRBD1; j_gene: TRBJ1-6; v_gene: TRBV4-2; abundance: -
CDR3nt: TGCAGTGCTAGAGATCCAGGGACGGTGAATCAGCCCCAGCATTTT; CDR3aa: CSARDPGTVNQPQHF; d_gene: -; j_gene: TRBJ1-5; v_gene: TRBV20-1; abundance: -
CDR3nt: TGTGCCACCCAGGGTGGCTATGGCTACACCTTC; CDR3aa: CATQGGYGYTF; d_gene: -; j_gene: TRBJ1-2; v_gene: TRBV24-1; abundance: few
CDR3nt: TGTGCCAGCAGCGTAGGGCAGGGGAGTTCGGGCCTCAACTATGGCTACACCTTC; CDR3aa: CASSVGQGSSGLNYGYTF; d_gene: -; j_gene: TRBJ1-2; v_gene: TRBV9; abundance: once
CDR3nt: TGTGCCATCAGGACTGTTGAAGGCATCGCAGATACGCAGTATTTT; CDR3aa: CAIRTVEGIADTQYF; d_gene: -; j_gene: TRBJ2-3; v_gene: TRBV10-3; abundance: -